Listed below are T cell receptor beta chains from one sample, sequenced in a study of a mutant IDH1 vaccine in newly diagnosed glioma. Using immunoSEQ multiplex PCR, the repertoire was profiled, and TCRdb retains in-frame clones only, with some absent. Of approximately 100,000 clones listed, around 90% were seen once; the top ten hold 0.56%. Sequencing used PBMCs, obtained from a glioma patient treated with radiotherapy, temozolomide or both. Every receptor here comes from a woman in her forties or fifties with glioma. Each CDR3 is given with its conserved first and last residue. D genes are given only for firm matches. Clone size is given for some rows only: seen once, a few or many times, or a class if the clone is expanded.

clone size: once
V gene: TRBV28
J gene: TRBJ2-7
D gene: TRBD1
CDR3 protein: CASSTGQNYEQYF
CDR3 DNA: TGTGCCAGCAGCACGGGACAGAATTACGAGCAGTACTTC

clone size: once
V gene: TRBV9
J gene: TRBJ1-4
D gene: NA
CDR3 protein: CASSVGRGATNEKLFF
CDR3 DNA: TGTGCCAGCAGCGTAGGCAGGGGTGCAACTAATGAAAAACTGTTTTTT

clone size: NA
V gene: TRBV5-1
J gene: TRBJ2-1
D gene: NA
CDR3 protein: CASSLFSTVYNEQFF
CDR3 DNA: TGCGCCAGCAGCTTGTTTTCGACAGTTTACAATGAGCAGTTCTTC

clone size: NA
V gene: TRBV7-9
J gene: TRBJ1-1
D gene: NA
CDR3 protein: CASLIRGNTEAFF
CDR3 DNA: TGTGCCAGCCTCATCCGGGGGAACACTGAAGCTTTCTTT

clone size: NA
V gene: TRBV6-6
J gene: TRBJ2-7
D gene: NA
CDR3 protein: CASRAGTQGEQYF
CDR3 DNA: TGTGCCAGCAGAGCCGGGACTCAGGGCGAGCAGTACTTC

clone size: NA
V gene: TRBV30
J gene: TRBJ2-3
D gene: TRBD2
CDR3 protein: CAWIKVLAGGNSSTDTQYF
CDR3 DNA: TGTGCCTGGATTAAGGTACTAGCGGGAGGTAACTCTAGCACAGATACGCAGTATTTT

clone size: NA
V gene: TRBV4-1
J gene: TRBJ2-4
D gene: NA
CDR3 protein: CASSQGLSNIQYF
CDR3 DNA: TGCGCCAGCAGCCAGGGACTTAGTAACATTCAGTACTTC

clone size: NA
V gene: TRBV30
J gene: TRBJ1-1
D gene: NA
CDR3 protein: CAGWDAGKAFF
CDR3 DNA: TGTGCCGGCTGGGACGCCGGGAAAGCTTTCTTT

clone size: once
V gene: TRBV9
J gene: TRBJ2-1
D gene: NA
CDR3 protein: CASSVSNRTEANEQFF
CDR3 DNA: TGTGCCAGCAGCGTATCCAATAGGACAGAGGCCAATGAGCAGTTCTTC

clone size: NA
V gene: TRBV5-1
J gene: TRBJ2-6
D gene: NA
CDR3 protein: CASSSVPGGAGANVLTF
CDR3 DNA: TGCGCCAGCAGCTCCGTCCCGGGGGGCGCTGGGGCCAACGTCCTGACTTTC

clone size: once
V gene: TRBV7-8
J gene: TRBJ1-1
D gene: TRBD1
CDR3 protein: CASNLQGATEAFF
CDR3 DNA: TGTGCCAGCAACCTACAGGGGGCCACTGAAGCTTTCTTT

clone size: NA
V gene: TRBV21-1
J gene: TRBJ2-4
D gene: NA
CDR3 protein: CASSQIGRGGGIQYF
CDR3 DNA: TGTGCCAGCAGCCAGATAGGACGGGGGGGTGGCATTCAGTACTTC

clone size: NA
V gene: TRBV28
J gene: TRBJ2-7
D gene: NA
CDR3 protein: CASSLGTPYEQYF
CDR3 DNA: TGTGCCAGCAGTTTAGGCACCCCCTACGAGCAGTACTTC

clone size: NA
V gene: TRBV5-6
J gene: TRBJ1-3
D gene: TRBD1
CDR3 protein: CASKPGQGSPTIYF
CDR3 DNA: TGTGCCAGCAAGCCGGGACAGGGGTCCCCCACCATATATTTT

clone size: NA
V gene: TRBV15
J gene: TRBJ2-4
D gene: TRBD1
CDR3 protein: CATSREGTGSNIQYF
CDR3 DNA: TGTGCCACCAGCAGAGAAGGGACAGGGAGTAACATTCAGTACTTC

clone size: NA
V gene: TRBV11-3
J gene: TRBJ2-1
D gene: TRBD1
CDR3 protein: CASSLFGQGGDEQFF
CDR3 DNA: TGTGCCAGCAGCTTATTTGGACAGGGCGGGGATGAGCAGTTCTTC

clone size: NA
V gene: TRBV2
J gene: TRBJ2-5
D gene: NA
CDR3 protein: CASSEGQGQTQYF
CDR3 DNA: TGTGCCAGCAGTGAAGGGCAGGGACAGACCCAGTACTTC

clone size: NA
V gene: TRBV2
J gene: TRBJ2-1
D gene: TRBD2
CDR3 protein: CASSEAIGLAGGSFGEQFF
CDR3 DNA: TGTGCCAGCAGTGAAGCAATCGGACTAGCGGGAGGGTCTTTCGGTGAGCAGTTCTTC

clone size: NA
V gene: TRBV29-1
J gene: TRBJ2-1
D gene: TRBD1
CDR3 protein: CSVVGWGQGNNEQFF
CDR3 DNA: TGCAGCGTTGTAGGTTGGGGACAGGGGAACAATGAGCAGTTCTTC

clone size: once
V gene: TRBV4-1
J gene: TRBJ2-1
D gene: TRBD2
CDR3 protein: CASSPILGASGSYNEQFF
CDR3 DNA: TGCGCCAGCAGCCCCATTCTGGGGGCTAGCGGGAGCTACAATGAGCAGTTCTTC

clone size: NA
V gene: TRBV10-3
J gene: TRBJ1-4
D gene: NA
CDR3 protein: CANRTKGGLTNEKLFF
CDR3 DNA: TGTGCCAACCGGACAAAGGGAGGGCTCACTAATGAAAAACTGTTTTTT

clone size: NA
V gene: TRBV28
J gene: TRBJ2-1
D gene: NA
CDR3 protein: CASSSVGSSHNEQFF
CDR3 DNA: TGTGCCAGCAGTTCGGTCGGGAGTAGCCACAATGAGCAGTTCTTC

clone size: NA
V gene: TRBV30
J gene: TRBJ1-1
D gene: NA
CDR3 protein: CAWSSGKAFF
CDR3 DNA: TGTGCCTGGAGTTCGGGGAAAGCTTTCTTT

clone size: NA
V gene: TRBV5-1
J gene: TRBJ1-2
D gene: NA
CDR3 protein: CASSFGGVGYGYTF
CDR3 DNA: TGCGCCAGCAGCTTTGGGGGGGTTGGCTATGGCTACACCTTC

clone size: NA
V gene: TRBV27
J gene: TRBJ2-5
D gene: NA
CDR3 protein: CASSFGNIQETQYF
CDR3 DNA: TGTGCCAGCAGTTTCGGGAATATCCAAGAGACCCAGTACTTC

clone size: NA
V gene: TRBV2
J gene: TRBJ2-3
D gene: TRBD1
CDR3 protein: CASREMTGVRTDTQYF
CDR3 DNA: TGTGCCAGCAGGGAAATGACAGGGGTCCGCACAGATACGCAGTATTTT

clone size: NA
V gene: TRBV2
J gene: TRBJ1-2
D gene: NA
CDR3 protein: CASSLGSSLNYGYTF
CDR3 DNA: TGTGCCAGCAGTTTGGGCTCAAGCCTTAACTATGGCTACACCTTC

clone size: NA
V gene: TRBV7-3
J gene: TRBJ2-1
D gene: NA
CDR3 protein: CASSLGATSEQFF
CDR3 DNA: TGTGCCAGCAGCTTAGGCGCGACAAGCGAGCAGTTCTTC

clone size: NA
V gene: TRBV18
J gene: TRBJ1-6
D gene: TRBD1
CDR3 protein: CASSPGQGAQNSPLHF
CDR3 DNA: TGTGCCAGCTCACCAGGACAGGGTGCACAGAATTCACCCCTCCACTTT

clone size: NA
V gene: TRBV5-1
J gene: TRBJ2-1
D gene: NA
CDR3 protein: CASRPNYNEQFF
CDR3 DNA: TGCGCCAGCAGACCGAACTACAATGAGCAGTTCTTC

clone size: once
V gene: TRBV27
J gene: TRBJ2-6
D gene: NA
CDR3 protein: CASGPPGRATGANVLTF
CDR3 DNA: TGTGCCTCCGGTCCCCCTGGCAGGGCTACTGGGGCCAACGTCCTGACTTTC

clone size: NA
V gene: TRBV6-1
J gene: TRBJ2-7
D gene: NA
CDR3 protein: CASSQSRPYEQYF
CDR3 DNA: TGTGCCAGCAGCCAGAGCAGACCTTACGAGCAGTACTTC

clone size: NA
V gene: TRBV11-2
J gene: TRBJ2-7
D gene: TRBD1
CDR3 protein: CASSLGTGGGEQYF
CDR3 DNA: TGTGCCAGCAGCCTCGGGACAGGGGGAGGCGAGCAGTACTTC

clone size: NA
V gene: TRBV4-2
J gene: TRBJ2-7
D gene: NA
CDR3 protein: CASSPFSPGVRAYEQYF
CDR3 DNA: TGTGCCAGCAGCCCGTTTTCCCCAGGGGTGAGGGCCTACGAGCAGTACTTC

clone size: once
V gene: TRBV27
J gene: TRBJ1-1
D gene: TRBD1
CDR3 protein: CASSPNTGGEAFF
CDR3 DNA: TGTGCCAGCAGTCCAAATACAGGGGGTGAAGCTTTCTTT

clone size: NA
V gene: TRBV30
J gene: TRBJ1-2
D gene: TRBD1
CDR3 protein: CAWDRDRGLYGYTF
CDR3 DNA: TGTGCCTGGGACCGGGACAGGGGGCTCTATGGCTACACCTTC

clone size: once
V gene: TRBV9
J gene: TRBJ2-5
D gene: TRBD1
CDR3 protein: CASSVGGGEGTQYF
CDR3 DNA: TGTGCCAGCAGCGTAGGAGGGGGCGAGGGGACCCAGTACTTC

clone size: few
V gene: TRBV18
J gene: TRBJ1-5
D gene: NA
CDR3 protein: CASSPRGDSRNQPQHF
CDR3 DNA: TGTGCCAGCTCACCACGGGGGGATTCCAGGAATCAGCCCCAGCATTTT

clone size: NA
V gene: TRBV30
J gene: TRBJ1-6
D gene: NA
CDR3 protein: CAWSVKGSPLHF
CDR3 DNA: TGTGCCTGGAGTGTCAAGGGCTCACCCCTCCACTTT

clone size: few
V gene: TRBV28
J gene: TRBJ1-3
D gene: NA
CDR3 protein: CATSTTRTGNTIYF
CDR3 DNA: TGTGCCACTTCTACCACCCGAACTGGAAACACCATATATTTT

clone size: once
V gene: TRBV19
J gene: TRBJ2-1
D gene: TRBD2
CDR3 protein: CASSNLAGTYNEQFF
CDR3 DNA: TGTGCCAGTAGTAATCTAGCGGGGACCTACAATGAGCAGTTCTTC

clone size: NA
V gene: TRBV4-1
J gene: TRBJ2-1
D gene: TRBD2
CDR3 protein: CASSQVPLTSGRQNEQFF
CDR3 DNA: TGCGCCAGCAGCCAAGTTCCTCTGACTAGCGGGAGACAGAATGAGCAGTTCTTC

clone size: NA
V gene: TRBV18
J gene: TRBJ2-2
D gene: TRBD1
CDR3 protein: CASSPGTGLNTGELFF
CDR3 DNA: TGTGCCAGCTCACCAGGGACAGGTCTGAACACCGGGGAGCTGTTTTTT

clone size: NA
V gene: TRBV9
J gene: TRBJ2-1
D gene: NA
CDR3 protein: CASSVRPYNEQFF
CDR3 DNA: TGTGCCAGCAGCGTCCGACCCTACAATGAGCAGTTCTTC